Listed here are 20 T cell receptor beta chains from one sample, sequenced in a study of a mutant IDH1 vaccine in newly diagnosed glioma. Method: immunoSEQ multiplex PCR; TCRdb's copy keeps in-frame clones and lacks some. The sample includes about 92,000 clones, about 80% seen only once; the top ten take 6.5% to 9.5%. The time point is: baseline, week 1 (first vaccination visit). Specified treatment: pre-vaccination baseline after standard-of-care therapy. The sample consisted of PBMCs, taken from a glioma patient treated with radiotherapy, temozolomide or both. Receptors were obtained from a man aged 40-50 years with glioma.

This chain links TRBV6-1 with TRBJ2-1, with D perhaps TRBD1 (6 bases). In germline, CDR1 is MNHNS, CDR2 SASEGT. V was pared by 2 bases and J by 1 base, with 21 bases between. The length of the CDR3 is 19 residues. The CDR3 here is CASSEMRRSGAGSYNEQFF. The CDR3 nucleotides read TGTGCCAGCAGTGAAATGCGGCGTTCAGGGGCCGGTTCCTACAATGAGCAGTTCTTC.

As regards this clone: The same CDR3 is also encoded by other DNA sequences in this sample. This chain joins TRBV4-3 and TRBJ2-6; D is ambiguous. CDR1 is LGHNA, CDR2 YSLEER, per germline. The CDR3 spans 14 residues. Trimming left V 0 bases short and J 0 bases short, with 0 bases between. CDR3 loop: CASSQDSGANVLTF. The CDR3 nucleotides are TGCGCCAGCAGCCAAGACTCTGGGGCCAACGTCCTGACTTTC.

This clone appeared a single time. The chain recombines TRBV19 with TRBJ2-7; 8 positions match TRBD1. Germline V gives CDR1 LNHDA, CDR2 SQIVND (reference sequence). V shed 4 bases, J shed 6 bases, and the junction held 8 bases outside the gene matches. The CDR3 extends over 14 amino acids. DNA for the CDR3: TGTGCCAGTAGTACCCGACAGGGGCCTAGCGAGCAGTACTTC. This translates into CASSTRQGPSEQYF.

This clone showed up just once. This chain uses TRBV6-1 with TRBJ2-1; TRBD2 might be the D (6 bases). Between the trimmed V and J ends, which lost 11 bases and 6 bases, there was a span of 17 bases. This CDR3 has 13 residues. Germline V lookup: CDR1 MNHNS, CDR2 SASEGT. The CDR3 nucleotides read TGTGCCCTCAAGGGGACTCCTTCCAATGAGCAGTTCTTC. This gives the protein CALKGTPSNEQFF.

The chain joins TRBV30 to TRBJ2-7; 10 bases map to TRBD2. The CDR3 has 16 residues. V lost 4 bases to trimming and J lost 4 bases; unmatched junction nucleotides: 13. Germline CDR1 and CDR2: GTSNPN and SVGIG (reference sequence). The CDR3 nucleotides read TGTGCCTGGACCGGGAGGGCTAGCGGGAGTAAATACGAGCAGTACTTC. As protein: CAWTGRASGSKYEQYF.

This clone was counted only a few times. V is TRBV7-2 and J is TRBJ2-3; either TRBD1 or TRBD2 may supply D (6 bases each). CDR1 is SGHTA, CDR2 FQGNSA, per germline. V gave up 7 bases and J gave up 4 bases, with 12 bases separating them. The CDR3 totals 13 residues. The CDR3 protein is CASTLRGADTQYF. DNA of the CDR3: TGTGCCAGCACCCTGAGGGGGGCAGATACGCAGTATTTT.

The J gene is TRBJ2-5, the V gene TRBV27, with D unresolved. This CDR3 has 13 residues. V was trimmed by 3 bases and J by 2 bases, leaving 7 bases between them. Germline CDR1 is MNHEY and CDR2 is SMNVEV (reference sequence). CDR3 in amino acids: CASSFEEQETQYF. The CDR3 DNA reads TGTGCCAGCAGTTTTGAGGAGCAAGAGACCCAGTACTTC.

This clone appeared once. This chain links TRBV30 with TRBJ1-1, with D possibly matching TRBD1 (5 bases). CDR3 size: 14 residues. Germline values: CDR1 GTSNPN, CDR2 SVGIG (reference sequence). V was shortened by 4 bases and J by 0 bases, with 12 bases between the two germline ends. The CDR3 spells CAWNVGGMNTEAFF. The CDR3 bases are TGTGCCTGGAATGTCGGGGGAATGAACACTGAAGCTTTCTTT.

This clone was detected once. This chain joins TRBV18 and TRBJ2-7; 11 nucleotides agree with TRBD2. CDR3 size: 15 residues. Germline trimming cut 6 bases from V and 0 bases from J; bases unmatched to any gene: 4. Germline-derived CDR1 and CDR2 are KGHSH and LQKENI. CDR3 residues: CASSPGTSGSYEQYF. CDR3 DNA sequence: TGTGCCAGCTCCCCCGGGACTAGCGGCTCCTACGAGCAGTACTTC.

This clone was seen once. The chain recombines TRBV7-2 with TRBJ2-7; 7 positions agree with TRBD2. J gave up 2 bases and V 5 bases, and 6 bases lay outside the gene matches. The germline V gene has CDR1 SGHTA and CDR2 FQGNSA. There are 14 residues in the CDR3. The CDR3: CASSARAGAYEQYF. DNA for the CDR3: TGTGCCAGCAGCGCACGTGCGGGGGCCTACGAGCAGTACTTC.

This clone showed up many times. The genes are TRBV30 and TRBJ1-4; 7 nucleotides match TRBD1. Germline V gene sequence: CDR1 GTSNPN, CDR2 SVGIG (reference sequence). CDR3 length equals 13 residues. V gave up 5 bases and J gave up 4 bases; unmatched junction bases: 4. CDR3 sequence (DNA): TGTGCCTGGGCCCGGGACAGTAATGAAAAACTGTTTTTT. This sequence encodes CAWARDSNEKLFF.

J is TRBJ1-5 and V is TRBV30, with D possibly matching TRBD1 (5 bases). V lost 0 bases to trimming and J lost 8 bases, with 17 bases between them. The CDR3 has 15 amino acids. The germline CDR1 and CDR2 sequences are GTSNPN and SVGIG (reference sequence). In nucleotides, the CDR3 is TGTGCCTGGAGTGTACGGGGTCGGGGGTTGAAGCCCCAGCATTTT. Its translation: CAWSVRGRGLKPQHF.

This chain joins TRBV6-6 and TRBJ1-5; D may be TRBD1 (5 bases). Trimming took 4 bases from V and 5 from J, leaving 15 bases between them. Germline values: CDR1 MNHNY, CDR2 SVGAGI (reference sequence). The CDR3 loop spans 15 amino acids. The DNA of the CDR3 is TGTGCCAGCAGTTTCGGGTCTGGGGGTCATCAGCCCCAGCATTTT. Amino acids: CASSFGSGGHQPQHF.

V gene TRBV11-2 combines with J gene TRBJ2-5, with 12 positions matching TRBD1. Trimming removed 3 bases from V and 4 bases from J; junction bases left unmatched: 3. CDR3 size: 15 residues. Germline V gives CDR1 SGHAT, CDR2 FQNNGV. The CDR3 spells CASSFGTGGRETQYF. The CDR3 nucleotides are TGTGCCAGCAGCTTCGGGACAGGGGGCCGAGAGACCCAGTACTTC.

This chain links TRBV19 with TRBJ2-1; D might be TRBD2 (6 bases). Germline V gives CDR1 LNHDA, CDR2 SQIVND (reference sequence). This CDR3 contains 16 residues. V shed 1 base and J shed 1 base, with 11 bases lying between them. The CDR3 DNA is TGTGCCAGTAGTATAGTCGGGAGTTGGTCCTACAATGAGCAGTTCTTC. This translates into CASSIVGSWSYNEQFF.

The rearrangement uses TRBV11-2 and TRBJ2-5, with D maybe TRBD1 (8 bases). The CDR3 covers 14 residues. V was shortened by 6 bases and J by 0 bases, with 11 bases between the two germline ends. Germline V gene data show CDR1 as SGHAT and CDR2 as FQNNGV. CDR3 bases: TGTGCCAGCAGACAGGGGGGGTACCAAGAGACCCAGTACTTC. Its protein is CASRQGGYQETQYF.

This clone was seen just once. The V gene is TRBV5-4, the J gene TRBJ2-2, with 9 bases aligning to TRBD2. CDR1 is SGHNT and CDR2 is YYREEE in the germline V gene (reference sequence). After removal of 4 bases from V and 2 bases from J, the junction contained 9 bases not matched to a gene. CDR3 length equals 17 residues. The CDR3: CASSRNSGGLNTGELFF. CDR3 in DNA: TGTGCCAGCAGCCGGAATAGCGGGGGACTTAACACCGGGGAGCTGTTTTTT.

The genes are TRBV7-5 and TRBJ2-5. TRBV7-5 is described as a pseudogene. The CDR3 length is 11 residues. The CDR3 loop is CARSLKETQYF. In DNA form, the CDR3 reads TGTGCCAGAAGCTTAAAAGAGACCCAGTACTTC.

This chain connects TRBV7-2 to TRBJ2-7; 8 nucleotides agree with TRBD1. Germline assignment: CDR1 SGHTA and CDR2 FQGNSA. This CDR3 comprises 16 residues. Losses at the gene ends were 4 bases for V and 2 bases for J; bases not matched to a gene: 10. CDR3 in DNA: TGTGCCAGCAGCTCCTCGCCGGACAGGGTAACCTACGAGCAGTACTTC. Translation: CASSSSPDRVTYEQYF.

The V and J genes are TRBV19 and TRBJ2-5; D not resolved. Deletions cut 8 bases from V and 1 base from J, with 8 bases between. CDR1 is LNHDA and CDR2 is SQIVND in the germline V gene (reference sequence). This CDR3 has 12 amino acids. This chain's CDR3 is CASGPTQETQYF. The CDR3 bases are TGTGCCAGTGGCCCGACCCAAGAGACCCAGTACTTC.